What follows are 5 T cell receptor beta chains derived from one specimen sequenced in a study of cytomegalovirus exposure and HLA in healthy donors (dated by TCRdb to between 2016 and 2019). The protocol used for the library was the immunoSEQ multiplex PCR assay. For the multiplex PCR, a mixture combining 60 forward primers for TCR Vbeta segments and 13 reverse primers for TCR Jbeta segments was used. TCRdb obtained this table from immuneACCESS and retained in-frame rearrangements with V and J assigned. These tables miss some clones; where compared with another copy, unresolved V genes account for less than half of the shortfall, and the remainder is unexplained. The sample table holds about 150,000 clones, of which 88% were seen once. The top ten hold around 0.51% of the sample. Sequences were obtained from PBMCs. The origin of the receptors is a woman in her thirties or forties in good health and CMV-seronegative.

CDR3 sequence (DNA): TGCGCCAGCAGTCACCAGGACAGGACCGGGGAGCTGTTTTTT. It translates to CASSHQDRTGELFF. V gene TRBV23-1 combines with J gene TRBJ2-2; 7 positions match TRBD1. TRBV23-1 is an open reading frame, and its role is uncertain. Losses at the gene ends were 3 bases for V and 5 bases for J; bases not matched to a gene: 3. This CDR3 contains 14 residues.

This chain uses TRBV9 with TRBJ2-2, with 9 bases aligning to TRBD2. The CDR3 runs to 14 residues. From germline, CDR1 is SGDLS and CDR2 YYNGEE. With V trimmed by 3 bases and J by 5 bases, 2 bases remained unmatched. The CDR3 region is CASSGTSVTGELFF. For the CDR3, the DNA is TGTGCCAGCAGCGGGACTAGCGTTACCGGGGAGCTGTTTTTT.

V usage is TRBV5-1 and J usage is TRBJ2-5; 11 nucleotides match TRBD2. V dropped 4 bases and J dropped 1; count of bases not matched to a gene: 12. CDR3 length: 18 residues. From germline, CDR1 is SGHRS and CDR2 YFSETQ. The CDR3 reads CASSIGLAGVASQETQYF. In nucleotides, the CDR3 is TGCGCCAGCAGCATAGGACTAGCGGGCGTCGCGAGCCAAGAGACCCAGTACTTC. Looking up the rest from reference TRBV5-1 and TRBJ2-5 gives the full variable domain: KAGVTQTPRYLIKTRGQQVTLSCSPISGHRSVSWYQQTPGQGLQFLFEYFSETQRNKGNFPGRFSGRQFSNSRSEMNVSTLELGDSALYLCASSIGLAGVASQETQYFGPGTRLLVL.

The V and J genes are TRBV5-1 and TRBJ2-3; D is unresolved. CDR1 is SGHRS and CDR2 is YFSETQ in the germline V gene. This CDR3 is 11 amino acids long. V lost 7 bases to trimming and J lost 2 bases, with 5 bases between them. The CDR3 region has the DNA TGCGCCAGCCAGATCACAGATACGCAGTATTTT. This sequence encodes CASQITDTQYF.

The chain combines TRBV5-4 with TRBJ2-3; 7 positions match TRBD2. The CDR3 has 16 residues. Germline CDR1 and CDR2: SGHNT and YYREEE (reference sequence). J was trimmed by 0 bases and V by 1 base; bases with no gene match: 5. The CDR3 DNA reads TGTGCCAGCAGCTTGACTCGAGCGGGGAGCACAGATACGCAGTATTTT. Encoded protein: CASSLTRAGSTDTQYF.